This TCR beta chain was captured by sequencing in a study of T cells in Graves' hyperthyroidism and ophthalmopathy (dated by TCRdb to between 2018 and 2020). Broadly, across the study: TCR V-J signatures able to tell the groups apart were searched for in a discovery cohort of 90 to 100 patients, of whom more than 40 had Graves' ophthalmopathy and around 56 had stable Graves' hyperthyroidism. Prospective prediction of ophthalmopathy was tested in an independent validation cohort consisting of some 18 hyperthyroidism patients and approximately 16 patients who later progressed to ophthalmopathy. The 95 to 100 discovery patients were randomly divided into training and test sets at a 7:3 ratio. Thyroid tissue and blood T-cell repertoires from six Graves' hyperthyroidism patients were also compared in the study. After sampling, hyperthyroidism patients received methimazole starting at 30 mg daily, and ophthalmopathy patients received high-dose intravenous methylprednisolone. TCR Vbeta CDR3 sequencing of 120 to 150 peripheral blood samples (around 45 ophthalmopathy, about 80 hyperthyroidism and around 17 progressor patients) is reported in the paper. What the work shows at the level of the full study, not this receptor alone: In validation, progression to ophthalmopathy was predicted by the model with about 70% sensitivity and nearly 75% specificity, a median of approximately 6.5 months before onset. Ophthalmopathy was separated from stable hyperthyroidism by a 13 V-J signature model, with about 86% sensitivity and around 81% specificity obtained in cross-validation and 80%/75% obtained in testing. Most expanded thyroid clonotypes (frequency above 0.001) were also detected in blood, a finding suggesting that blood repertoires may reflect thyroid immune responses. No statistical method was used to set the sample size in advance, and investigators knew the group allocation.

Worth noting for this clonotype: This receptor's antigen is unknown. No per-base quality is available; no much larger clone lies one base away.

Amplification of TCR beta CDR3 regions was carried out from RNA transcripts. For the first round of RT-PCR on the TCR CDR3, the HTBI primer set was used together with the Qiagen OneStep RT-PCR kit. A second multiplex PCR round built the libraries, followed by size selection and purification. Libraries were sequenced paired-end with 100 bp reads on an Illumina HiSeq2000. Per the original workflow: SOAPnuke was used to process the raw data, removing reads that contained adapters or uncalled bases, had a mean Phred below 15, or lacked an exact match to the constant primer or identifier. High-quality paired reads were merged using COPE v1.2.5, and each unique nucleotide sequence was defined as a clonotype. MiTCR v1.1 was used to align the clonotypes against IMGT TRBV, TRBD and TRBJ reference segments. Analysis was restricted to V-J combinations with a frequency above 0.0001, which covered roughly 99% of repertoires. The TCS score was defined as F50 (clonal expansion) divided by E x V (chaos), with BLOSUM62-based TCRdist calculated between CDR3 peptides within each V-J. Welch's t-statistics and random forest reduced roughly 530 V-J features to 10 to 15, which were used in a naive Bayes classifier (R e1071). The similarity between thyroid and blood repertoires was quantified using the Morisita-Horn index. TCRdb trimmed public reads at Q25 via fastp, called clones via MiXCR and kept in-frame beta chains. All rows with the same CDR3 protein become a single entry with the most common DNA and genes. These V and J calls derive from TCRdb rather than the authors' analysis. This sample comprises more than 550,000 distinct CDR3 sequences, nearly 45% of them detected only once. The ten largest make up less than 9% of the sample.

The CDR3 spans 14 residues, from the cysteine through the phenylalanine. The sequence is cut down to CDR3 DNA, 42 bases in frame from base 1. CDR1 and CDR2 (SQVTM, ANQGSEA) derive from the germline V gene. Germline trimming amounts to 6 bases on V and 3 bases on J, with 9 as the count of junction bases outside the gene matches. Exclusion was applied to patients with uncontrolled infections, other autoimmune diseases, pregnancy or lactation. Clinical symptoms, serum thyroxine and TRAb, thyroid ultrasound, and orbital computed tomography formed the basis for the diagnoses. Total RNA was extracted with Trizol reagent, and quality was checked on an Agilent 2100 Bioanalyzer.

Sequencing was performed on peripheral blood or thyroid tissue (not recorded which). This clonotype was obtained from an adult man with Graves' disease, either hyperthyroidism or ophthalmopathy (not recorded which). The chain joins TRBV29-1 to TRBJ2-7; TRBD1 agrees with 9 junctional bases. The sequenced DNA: TGCAGCGTGGAAACCGGGACAGGGTACTACGAGCAGTACTTC. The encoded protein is CSVETGTGYYEQYF.